The following is a TCR beta chain sequence with its context. Germline is not matched at one junction end, which may reflect a read error. The CDR3 sequence is 11 residues long. The germline V gene has CDR1 SQVTM and CDR2 ANQGSEA. This sample was taken from a study of blood T cell repertoires in COVID-19. Data came from immunoSEQ multiplex PCR; TCRdb stores just in-frame clones and leaves some out. This sample has approximately 200,000 clones, with 75% to 85% found just once. Sequenced: PBMCs or T cells enriched from blood (not recorded which). The chain couples TRBV29-1 to TRBJ1-2; D gene unclear. This TCR derives from a middle-aged man who had recovered from COVID-19. CDR3 in DNA: TGCAGCGTTAAAGACGGGAATGGCTACACCTTC. It codes for CSVKDGNGYTF.